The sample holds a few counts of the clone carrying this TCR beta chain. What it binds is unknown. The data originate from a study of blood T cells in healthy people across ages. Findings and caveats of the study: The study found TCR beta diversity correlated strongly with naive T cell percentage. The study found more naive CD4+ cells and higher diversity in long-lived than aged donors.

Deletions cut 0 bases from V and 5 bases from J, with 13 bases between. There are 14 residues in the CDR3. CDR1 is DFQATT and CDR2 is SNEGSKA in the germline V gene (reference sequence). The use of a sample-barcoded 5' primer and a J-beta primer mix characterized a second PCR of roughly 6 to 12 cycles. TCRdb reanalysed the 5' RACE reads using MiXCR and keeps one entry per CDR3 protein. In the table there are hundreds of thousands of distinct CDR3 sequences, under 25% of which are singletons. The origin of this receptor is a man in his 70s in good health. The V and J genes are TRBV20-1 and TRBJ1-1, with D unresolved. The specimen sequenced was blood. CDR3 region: CSARDPDWETEAFF. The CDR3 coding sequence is TGCAGTGCTAGAGATCCGGATTGGGAAACTGAAGCTTTCTTT.